These 20 T cell receptor beta chains were sequenced from one sample in a study of blood T cell repertoires in COVID-19. TCRdb keeps only in-frame clones here, not all; method: immunoSEQ multiplex PCR. The data show 110,000 to 150,000 clones, around 90% seen once. Sequenced: peripheral blood. Receptors originate from a man between 65 and 79 years old with acute or convalescent COVID-19.

V and J are TRBV7-9 and TRBJ2-7; the D is unclear. In germline, CDR1 is SEHNR, CDR2 FQNEAQ (reference sequence). V was shortened by 5 bases and J by 7 bases, with 12 bases between the two germline ends. This CDR3 has 12 amino acids. The CDR3 region has the DNA TGTGCCAGCAGCCTCCTCGCCGGGGAGCAGTACTTC. Translated, it gives CASSLLAGEQYF.

J is TRBJ1-4 and V is TRBV6-8; weak D call: TRBD1 (5 bases). Trimming removed 5 bases at V and 5 bases at J, with 12 bases between. Germline loops: CDR1 MNHGY, CDR2 SAAAGT. The CDR3 covers 14 residues. The CDR3 protein is CASSVRETNEKLFF. Here the CDR3 DNA reads TGTGCCAGCAGTGTCAGGGAAACCAATGAAAAACTGTTTTTT.

J is TRBJ2-6 and V is TRBV24-1; no definite D call. This CDR3 has 13 residues. In germline, CDR1 is KGHDR, CDR2 SFDVKD. Trimming removed 10 bases at V and 0 bases at J, with 6 bases between. CDR3 region: CATRSSGANVLTF. The CDR3 DNA sequence: TGTGCCACTCGTTCCTCTGGGGCCAACGTCCTGACTTTC.

V and J are TRBV28 and TRBJ1-2; D perhaps matches TRBD1 (6 bases). The germline gives CDR1 MDHEN, CDR2 SYDVKM. The CDR3 consists of 11 residues. The V end lost 6 bases, the J end lost 7 bases, and 9 bases lay between the germline ends. CDR3 sequence: CASSQGFGYTF. The CDR3 nucleotides are TGTGCCAGCAGCCAGGGGTTTGGCTACACCTTC.

CDR3 region: CATRLEGTGELFF. The CDR3 bases are TGCGCCACCCGTTTGGAGGGCACCGGGGAGCTGTTTTTT. The V gene is TRBV5-1, the J gene TRBJ2-2, with D possibly being TRBD2 (6 bases). This CDR3 is 13 amino acids long. CDR1 and CDR2 (germline): SGHRS, YFSETQ. V gave up 9 bases and J gave up 4 bases, with 13 bases separating them.

The chain carries TRBV5-1 and TRBJ1-6; D not certain. CDR1 is SGHRS, CDR2 YFSETQ, per germline. The V end lost 3 bases, the J end lost 7 bases, and 11 bases lay between the germline ends. The CDR3 covers 14 residues. The CDR3 sequence is CASSSDPGNSPLHF. The CDR3 bases are TGCGCCAGCAGCTCAGATCCCGGGAATTCACCCCTCCACTTT.

There are many counts of this clone. The chain links TRBV3-1 (or the pseudogene TRBV3-2) to TRBJ2-1, with no clear D. Germline-derived CDR1 and CDR2 are LGHDT and YNNKEL (reference sequence). Trimming shortened V by 2 bases and J by 5 bases, and 10 bases separated the two germline ends. There are 14 residues in the CDR3. The chain's CDR3 is CASSQLVADNEQFF. In DNA, the CDR3 is TGTGCCAGCAGCCAATTAGTGGCGGACAATGAGCAGTTCTTC.

The J gene is TRBJ2-7, the V gene TRBV7-2; D is possibly TRBD2 (5 bases). CDR1 and CDR2 (germline): SGHTA, FQGNSA. This CDR3 has 15 residues. Deletions cut 0 bases from V and 4 bases from J, with 13 bases between. The CDR3 loop reads CASSLARAGPYEQYF. The CDR3 coding sequence is TGTGCCAGCAGCTTAGCACGCGCGGGCCCTTACGAGCAGTACTTC. The complete variable domain, with remaining parts taken from reference TRBV7-2 and TRBJ2-7, reads GAGVSQSPSNKVTEKGKDVELRCDPISGHTALYWYRQSLGQGLEFLIYFQGNSAPDKSGLPSDRFSAERTGGSVSTLTIQRTQQEDSAVYLCASSLARAGPYEQYFGPGTRLTVT.

This chain connects TRBV27 to TRBJ1-2; 11 bases match TRBD1. V dropped 4 bases and J dropped 7; count of bases not matched to a gene: 8. The CDR3 totals 15 residues. The germline gives CDR1 MNHEY, CDR2 SMNVEV (reference sequence). DNA of the CDR3: TGTGCCAGCAGTTCCAGGACAGGGGGCGAAGGTGGCTACACCTTC. Its translation is CASSSRTGGEGGYTF.

A word on this clone: The junction departs from germline at one end; a sequencing error may be responsible. Other DNA sequences within the sample encode an identical CDR3. V and J are TRBV7-9 and TRBJ2-1; 13 bases are shared with TRBD2. The CDR3 length is 14 residues. From germline, CDR1 is SEHNR and CDR2 FQNEAQ (reference sequence). The CDR3 bases are TGTGCCAGCAAAGTCACTAGCGGGAGGGATGAACAGTTCTTC. Translation: CASKVTSGRDEQFF.

The chain recombines TRBV6-1 with TRBJ1-5; D remains ambiguous. Trimming shortened V by 6 bases and J by 2 bases, and 11 bases separated the two germline ends. Germline V gives CDR1 MNHNS, CDR2 SASEGT. CDR3 length: 14 residues. The DNA of the CDR3 is TGTGCCAGCAGCCCGTTGGGCGGCAATCAGCCCCAGCATTTT. Its translation: CASSPLGGNQPQHF.

This clone was counted between two and nine times. This chain joins TRBV10-1 and TRBJ1-1, with D unclear. Per germline, CDR1 WNHNN and CDR2 SYGVQD (reference sequence). The length of the CDR3 is 18 residues. The V gene lost 3 bases and the J gene lost 0 bases, with 20 bases spanning the gap. CDR3 bases: TGCGCCAGCAGTGAAGAGCGCCCAGGCGGGATCATGAACACTGAAGCTTTCTTT. It specifies CASSEERPGGIMNTEAFF.

This sequence joins TRBV4-1 and TRBJ2-5; TRBD2 is a possible D gene (6 bases). V gave up 4 bases and J gave up 4 bases, with 16 bases separating them. The CDR3 loop spans 15 amino acids. Germline values: CDR1 MGHRA, CDR2 YSYEKL. DNA for the CDR3: TGCGCCAGCAGCCCCCTGAACGGGGGAGTAGAGACCCAGTACTTC. Translating it yields CASSPLNGGVETQYF.

The genes are TRBV2 and TRBJ1-1; D is uncertain. This CDR3 has 12 amino acids. Trimming pared 3 bases from V and 3 bases from J, leaving 5 bases between. The V gene's germline CDR1 is SNHLY and CDR2 FYNNEI. The CDR3 protein is CASSDGHTEAFF. The CDR3 DNA follows: TGTGCCAGCAGTGACGGTCACACTGAAGCTTTCTTT.

The chain has TRBV19 and TRBJ2-5, with D perhaps TRBD1 (6 bases). The CDR3 is 12 residues long. V gave up 8 bases and J gave up 7 bases, with 14 bases separating them. Germline V CDR1 and CDR2: LNHDA, SQIVND (reference sequence). This CDR3 is CASGALRGTQYF. In DNA form, the CDR3 reads TGTGCCAGTGGGGCCCTCAGGGGGACCCAGTACTTC.

This clone has a handful of counts. The CDR3 spells CASSYSRGTSYNSPLHF. The CDR3 nucleotides read TGTGCCAGCAGTTACTCGAGGGGGACCTCCTATAATTCACCCCTCCACTTT. The chain carries TRBV6-2 or TRBV6-3 and TRBJ1-6, with D possibly being TRBD1 (6 bases). This CDR3 region has 17 residues. The V end lost 0 bases, the J end lost 0 bases, and 9 bases lay between the germline ends. Germline CDR1 is MNHEY and CDR2 is SVGEGT.

The chain employs TRBV19 and TRBJ1-1; 7 nucleotides agree with TRBD1. V shed 0 bases and J 4 bases; nucleotides not matched to a gene: 8. The germline gives CDR1 LNHDA, CDR2 SQIVND (reference sequence). This CDR3 has 16 residues. The CDR3 DNA sequence: TGTGCCAGTAGTATAGATGTGACAGGGAAACGCACTGAAGCTTTCTTT. Translation: CASSIDVTGKRTEAFF.

The V and J genes are TRBV10-2 and TRBJ1-3; a weak D match, TRBD1 (6 bases). Germline values: CDR1 WSHSY, CDR2 SAAADI. V was shortened by 6 bases and J by 1 base, with 10 bases between the two germline ends. CDR3 length: 14 amino acids. The CDR3 DNA follows: TGCGCCAGCAGAGAGACAGGTTCTGGAAACACCATATATTTT. This sequence encodes CASRETGSGNTIYF.

CDR3 nucleotides: TGTGCCAGCAGCCAAGCCACAGGGGAAAACACTGAAGCTTTCTTT. Translated: CASSQATGENTEAFF. The rearrangement uses TRBV14 and TRBJ1-1; 7 bases line up with TRBD1. The junction had 4 bases not matched to a gene; V was cut back by 1 base and J by 2 bases. In germline, CDR1 is SGHDN, CDR2 FVKESK. CDR3 length: 15 amino acids.

The gene calls are TRBV18 and TRBJ1-1; D possibly corresponds to TRBD1 (5 bases). This CDR3 has 14 residues. V was trimmed by 2 bases and J by 3 bases, leaving 10 bases between them. Germline loops: CDR1 KGHSH, CDR2 LQKENI. The DNA of the CDR3 is TGTGCCAGCTCACCAGCAGGGAAGGACACTGAAGCTTTCTTT. Protein sequence: CASSPAGKDTEAFF.